This T cell receptor (beta chain) was retrieved from a study of beta chain features in type 1 diabetes. Regarding the study as a whole: Among patients with Type 1 diabetes, TCRB CDR3s were moderately but significantly shorter in every one of the four CD4+ subsets. A pattern of fewer insertions and more deletions at VDJ junctions was seen in type 1 diabetes patients.

Germline V gene sequence: CDR1 SNHLY, CDR2 FYNNEI. V lost 4 bases, J lost 3 bases, and 6 bases stayed unmatched. There are 15 residues in the CDR3. Expressed TCRB transcripts were sequenced because the entire RNA isolate underwent reverse transcription. The data were produced by immunoSEQ multiplex PCR, yet TCRdb's version contains in-frame clones alone and is incomplete. The sample lists about 350,000 clones; around 20% were seen once. The sample holds a few counts of this clone. Its antigen remains unidentified. The genes are TRBV2 and TRBJ2-3; 8 bases fit TRBD2. This clonotype was sampled from a woman between 18 and 30 years old in good health. What was sequenced was naive CD4+ T cells from blood. The CDR3 spells CASSGLGGGTDTQYF. The DNA for the CDR3 is TGTGCCAGCAGTGGGCTAGGCGGGGGGACAGATACGCAGTATTTT. Full variable domain (missing parts from reference TRBV2 and TRBJ2-3): EPEVTQTPSHQVTQMGQEVILRCVPISNHLYFYWYRQILGQKVEFLVSFYNNEISEKSEIFDDQFSVERPDGSNFTLKIRSTKLEDSAMYFCASSGLGGGTDTQYFGPGTRLTVL.